Many counts were recorded for the clone carrying this T cell receptor beta chain. These data are taken from a study of T cells after yellow fever vaccination. TCRdb itself ran the 5' RACE reads through MiXCR, one entry per CDR3 protein. The table records 12,000 or so distinct CDR3 sequences, under 5.5% of them present only once. The source material was PBMCs, either bulk or a sorted T-cell subset (CD4+, CD8+, memory, or dextramer-sorted; not recorded which), sampled 45 days after the yellow fever booster vaccination. This receptor was obtained from a man in his thirties or forties who received the YFV17D yellow fever vaccine.

The CDR3, as DNA: TGTGCCATCAGTGACTGGGCGGGAGGAAAACAAGAGACCCAGTACTTC. It yields the protein CAISDWAGGKQETQYF. The V and J genes are TRBV10-3 and TRBJ2-5, with 8 bases that match TRBD2. The junction had 8 bases not matched to a gene; V was cut back by 3 bases and J by 2 bases. Germline V gene sequence: CDR1 ENHRY, CDR2 SYGVKD. This CDR3 has 16 residues.